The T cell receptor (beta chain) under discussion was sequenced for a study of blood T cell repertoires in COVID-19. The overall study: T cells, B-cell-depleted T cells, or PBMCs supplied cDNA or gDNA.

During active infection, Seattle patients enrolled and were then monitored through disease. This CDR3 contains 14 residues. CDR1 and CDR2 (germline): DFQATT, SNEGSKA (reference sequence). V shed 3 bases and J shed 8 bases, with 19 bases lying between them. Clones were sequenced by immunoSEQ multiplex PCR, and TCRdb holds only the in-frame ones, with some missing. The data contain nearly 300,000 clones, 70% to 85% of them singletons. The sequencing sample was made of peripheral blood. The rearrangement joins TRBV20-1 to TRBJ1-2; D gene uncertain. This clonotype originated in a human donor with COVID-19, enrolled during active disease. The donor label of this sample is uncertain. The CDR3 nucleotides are TGCAGTGCTAGTCTTTCGGAGGGTCTCGGCGGCTACACCTTC. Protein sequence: CSASLSEGLGGYTF.